The 30 T cell receptor beta chains below all came from one sample that was sequenced in a study of cytomegalovirus exposure and HLA in healthy donors. Use of 60 Vbeta and 13 Jbeta primers characterized the PCR. Libraries were prepared by immunoSEQ multiplex PCR; TCRdb keeps only in-frame clonotypes and omits some of them. The sample contains 75,000 to 95,000 clones, 65% to 80% of which appear only once. Sequencing was carried out using PBMCs. The receptors derive from a human donor in good health.

In its sample, this clone was seen once. This rearrangement joins TRBV5-6 to TRBJ1-5; TRBD1 matches at 7 bases. V was clipped by 0 bases and J by 5 bases; unmatched bases: 2. CDR1 SGHDT and CDR2 YYEEEE come from the germline V gene. The CDR3 is 14 amino acids. The CDR3 region is CASSLGGGDQPQHF. CDR3 sequence (DNA): TGTGCCAGCAGCTTGGGAGGGGGCGATCAGCCCCAGCATTTT.

This rearrangement joins TRBV7-2 to TRBJ2-5; no reliable D call. Germline CDR1 and CDR2: SGHTA and FQGNSA. This CDR3 contains 14 residues. V lost 5 bases, J lost 5 bases, and 15 bases lay in between. The CDR3 DNA reads as TGTGCCAGCAGCCCCAAGTGGGCTTCCGAGACCCAGTACTTC. The encoded protein is CASSPKWASETQYF.

The genes are TRBV19 and TRBJ2-4; D call uncertain. V was cut by 0 bases and J by 1 base, with 7 bases left in between. The germline V gene has CDR1 LNHDA and CDR2 SQIVND (reference sequence). The CDR3 length is 15 residues. CDR3 amino acids: CASSIDLEAKNIQYF. CDR3 in DNA: TGTGCCAGTAGTATAGATTTGGAGGCCAAAAACATTCAGTACTTC.

Concerning this clone itself: An end of the junction differs from the germline gene, which may be a read error. The J gene is TRBJ1-2, the V gene TRBV25-1; D not resolved. Germline V CDR1 and CDR2: MGHDK, SYGVNS. This CDR3 region has 13 residues. CDR3 DNA: TGTGCCAGCAGTGAGGGGAGGTTCTATGGCTACCCCTTC. This encodes CASSEGRFYGYPF.

This sequence joins TRBV5-6 and TRBJ1-1, with 7 bases matching TRBD1. This CDR3 is 15 amino acids long. The V and J ends lost 5 bases and 0 bases, in that order; junction bases with no gene match: 7. Looked up from germline, CDR1 is SGHDT and CDR2 is YYEEEE. CDR3 loop: CASSGTEDMNTEAFF. The DNA for the CDR3 is TGTGCCAGCAGTGGGACAGAAGATATGAACACTGAAGCTTTCTTT.

The V call is TRBV4-2, the J call TRBJ2-7, with 9 bases that match TRBD2. The germline V gene has CDR1 LGHNA and CDR2 YNFKEQ. The CDR3 runs to 16 residues. The ends lost 4 bases at V and 2 bases at J; junction bases unmatched: 9. CDR3 loop: CASSPGLAQRTYEQYF. The CDR3 DNA follows: TGTGCCAGCAGCCCGGGACTAGCTCAGCGAACCTACGAGCAGTACTTC.

The V and J genes are TRBV4-1 and TRBJ1-5; D unresolved. The ends were cut back, 0 bases at V and 0 bases at J, with 12 bases in the middle. The CDR3 length is 17 residues. Germline CDR1 and CDR2: MGHRA and YSYEKL. The CDR3 reads CASSQDPPRVSNQPQHF. The CDR3 DNA follows: TGCGCCAGCAGCCAAGATCCACCTCGGGTTAGCAATCAGCCCCAGCATTTT.

The chain has TRBV29-1 and TRBJ2-7; the match to TRBD1 covers 7 bases. The CDR3 runs 14 residues. V trimming: 7 bases; J trimming: 3 bases; junction bases outside the gene matches: 12. Germline V gene data show CDR1 as SQVTM and CDR2 as ANQGSEA. The CDR3 here is CSGFTTGQNYEQYF. CDR3 in DNA: TGCAGCGGATTCACGACGGGACAGAACTACGAGCAGTACTTC.

The rearrangement uses TRBV2 and TRBJ2-2, with 7 positions matching TRBD2. J was trimmed by 3 bases and V by 2 bases; bases with no gene match: 3. Germline loops: CDR1 SNHLY, CDR2 FYNNEI. The length of the CDR3 is 15 residues. CDR3: CASSESGVDTGELFF. The DNA of the CDR3 is TGTGCCAGCAGTGAAAGCGGGGTTGACACCGGGGAGCTGTTTTTT.

The chain links TRBV6-5 to TRBJ2-3, with D possibly matching TRBD1 (6 bases). There are 14 residues in the CDR3. Trimming removed 6 bases at V and 4 bases at J, with 14 bases between. Germline V gene lookup returns CDR1 MNHEY and CDR2 SVGAGI. The CDR3 nucleotides read TGTGCCAGCAGCAACAGGGAGATCCCAGATACGCAGTATTTT. This sequence encodes CASSNREIPDTQYF.

V gene TRBV19 combines with J gene TRBJ1-2; TRBD1 matches 9 bases. The V gene's germline CDR1 is LNHDA and CDR2 SQIVND (reference sequence). The junction had 7 bases not matched to a gene; V was cut back by 5 bases and J by 6 bases. This CDR3 has 14 residues. CDR3 in amino acids: CASSPYRGQDGYTF. CDR3 nucleotides: TGTGCCAGTAGTCCGTACAGGGGGCAAGATGGCTACACCTTC.

The V gene is TRBV5-1, the J gene TRBJ2-2; D possibly corresponds to TRBD1 (6 bases). V was clipped by 5 bases and J by 0 bases, with 14 bases between them. The germline V gene has CDR1 SGHRS and CDR2 YFSETQ. This CDR3 contains 16 residues. In nucleotides, the CDR3 is TGCGCCAGCAGTTGGGATGGGACATCGAACACCGGGGAGCTGTTTTTT. Amino acid sequence: CASSWDGTSNTGELFF.

The chain's CDR3 is CASSFYSATASGNTIYF. CDR3 DNA: TGCGCCAGCAGCTTTTATTCAGCGACAGCCTCTGGAAACACCATATATTTT. The chain couples TRBV5-1 to TRBJ1-3, with TRBD1 as a possible D gene (5 bases). CDR3 length equals 17 residues. Germline CDR1 reads SGHRS; CDR2 reads YFSETQ. V was trimmed by 2 bases and J by 0 bases, leaving 15 bases between them.

The V gene is TRBV5-4, the J gene TRBJ2-5, with TRBD2 as a possible D gene (5 bases). Between the trimmed V and J ends, which lost 4 bases and 2 bases, there was a span of 12 bases. The V gene's germline CDR1 is SGHNT and CDR2 YYREEE (reference sequence). The CDR3 consists of 14 residues. CDR3 DNA: TGTGCCAGCAGCCTACGGACTGCTCAAGAGACCCAGTACTTC. It encodes CASSLRTAQETQYF.

The chain joins TRBV10-1 to TRBJ1-2; no firm D call. The CDR3 totals 13 residues. The V gene's germline CDR1 is WNHNN and CDR2 SYGVQD (reference sequence). V was shortened by 4 bases and J by 5 bases, with 11 bases between the two germline ends. CDR3 region: CASSVWVTYGYTF. For the CDR3, the DNA is TGCGCCAGCAGTGTTTGGGTGACATATGGCTACACCTTC.

The chain links TRBV5-1 to TRBJ2-1, with TRBD2 matching over 8 bases. Trimming cost V 0 bases and J 7 bases; bases outside gene matches: 6. The CDR3 is 15 amino acids. CDR1 is SGHRS, CDR2 YFSETQ, per germline. The CDR3 loop reads CASSLAVGGANEQFF. The CDR3 DNA sequence: TGCGCCAGCAGCTTGGCCGTCGGGGGGGCAAATGAGCAGTTCTTC.

This rearrangement joins TRBV7-9 to TRBJ2-7, with a tentative D call TRBD2 (5 bases). Germline lookup yields CDR1 SEHNR and CDR2 FQNEAQ (reference sequence). The CDR3 totals 16 residues. V was clipped by 4 bases and J by 0 bases, with 16 bases between them. CDR3 sequence (DNA): TGTGCCAGCAGCTATTTAGGTGGGAGTTACTCCTACGAGCAGTACTTC. It codes for CASSYLGGSYSYEQYF.

In this sample, this clone turned up a few times. The chain recombines TRBV4-2 with TRBJ1-2, with a weak D call TRBD1 (5 bases). The germline V gene encodes CDR1 LGHNA and CDR2 YNFKEQ. There are 16 residues in the CDR3. V lost 1 base, J lost 3 bases, and 15 bases lay in between. The CDR3 here is CASSQVSTGSDYGYTF. CDR3 DNA: TGTGCCAGCAGCCAAGTTAGTACAGGCTCTGACTATGGCTACACCTTC.

This clone was detected only a few times. The V and J genes are TRBV13 and TRBJ1-2; D remains ambiguous. V was trimmed by 4 bases and J by 4 bases, leaving 16 bases between them. The CDR3 has 15 amino acids. CDR1 and CDR2 from the germline V gene are PRHDT and FYEKMQ (reference sequence). The DNA of the CDR3 is TGTGCCAGCAGCTCGCACGGACGGACTTTCTATGGCTACACCTTC. This translates into CASSSHGRTFYGYTF.

CDR3 in amino acids: CASKVGQGAFF. DNA of the CDR3: TGTGCCAGCAAGGTGGGACAGGGGGCTTTCTTT. V and J are TRBV2 and TRBJ1-1, with 10 bases identical to TRBD1. Trimming removed 7 bases from V and 11 bases from J; junction bases left unmatched: 4. The length of the CDR3 is 11 residues. Germline CDR1 and CDR2: SNHLY and FYNNEI.

This chain joins TRBV2 and TRBJ1-5, with TRBD1 identical over 7 bases. In germline, CDR1 is SNHLY, CDR2 FYNNEI. V was pared by 5 bases and J by 0 bases, with 7 bases of the junction left unmatched. The CDR3 has 16 amino acids. In DNA, the CDR3 is TGTGCCAGCAGTCCTCAGACAGGGATTAGCAATCAGCCCCAGCATTTT. It encodes CASSPQTGISNQPQHF.

This clone showed up just a few times. V gene TRBV4-1 combines with J gene TRBJ1-2; D gene ambiguous. Germline values: CDR1 MGHRA, CDR2 YSYEKL. This CDR3 has 15 amino acids. V lost 4 bases and J lost 7, with 19 bases in between. The CDR3 protein is CASSPTQTEEGGYTF. The CDR3 DNA reads as TGCGCCAGCAGCCCAACTCAGACTGAGGAGGGTGGCTACACCTTC.

The chain has TRBV6-5 and TRBJ2-1; 7 nucleotides align to TRBD2. V shed 0 bases and J 9 bases; nucleotides not matched to a gene: 11. Germline V CDR1 and CDR2: MNHEY, SVGAGI. The CDR3 runs 16 residues. The CDR3 here is CASSYSSTISSGEQFF. CDR3 nucleotides: TGTGCCAGCAGTTACTCTAGTACCATATCTAGCGGTGAGCAGTTCTTC.

V gene TRBV5-1 combines with J gene TRBJ2-3; 7 bases map to TRBD1. Germline V gives CDR1 SGHRS, CDR2 YFSETQ. There are 14 residues in the CDR3. Germline trimming cut 3 bases from V and 1 base from J; bases unmatched to any gene: 2. This chain's CDR3 is CASSSQGRTDTQYF. In DNA form, the CDR3 reads TGCGCCAGCAGCTCACAGGGGCGCACAGATACGCAGTATTTT.

The chain employs TRBV7-9 and TRBJ2-7; no clear D. The CDR3 spans 13 residues. The germline gives CDR1 SEHNR, CDR2 FQNEAQ (reference sequence). Trimming left V 4 bases short and J 2 bases short, with 9 bases between. The CDR3 DNA sequence: TGTGCCAGCAGCTCTTCTTCCGCCTACGAGCAGTACTTC. This translates into CASSSSSAYEQYF.

This chain uses TRBV5-4 with TRBJ1-1, with 10 bases lining up with TRBD1. J was trimmed by 6 bases and V by 4 bases; bases with no gene match: 3. This CDR3 region has 13 residues. Looked up from germline, CDR1 is SGHNT and CDR2 is YYREEE (reference sequence). CDR3 loop: CASSAGTGAEAFF. CDR3 nucleotide sequence: TGTGCCAGCAGCGCAGGGACAGGGGCTGAAGCTTTCTTT.

The chain combines TRBV7-6 with TRBJ1-6, with a weak D call TRBD1 (6 bases). The CDR3 runs 14 residues. Germline values: CDR1 SGHVS, CDR2 FNYEAQ. With 1 base removed from V and 6 bases from J, the gap between germline ends came to 7 bases. CDR3: CASSLGGLNSPLHF. The CDR3 coding sequence is TGTGCCAGCAGCTTAGGGGGGCTTAATTCACCCCTCCACTTT.

This chain joins TRBV5-4 and TRBJ2-7, with TRBD2 as a possible D gene (7 bases). Germline V gives CDR1 SGHNT, CDR2 YYREEE (reference sequence). This CDR3 has 16 amino acids. Trimming removed 0 bases from V and 3 bases from J, with 16 bases in between. CDR3 coding DNA: TGTGCCAGCAGCTTGGTAGGGGGGGGGCCACTCTACGAGCAGTACTTC. It encodes CASSLVGGGPLYEQYF.

The chain combines TRBV5-1 with TRBJ2-3, with 9 bases fitting TRBD1. V dropped 2 bases and J dropped 2; count of bases not matched to a gene: 6. In germline, CDR1 is SGHRS, CDR2 YFSETQ. CDR3 size: 16 residues. CDR3 bases: TGCGCCAGCAGCTTACCCGTACAGGGGGCCACAGATACGCAGTATTTT. It specifies CASSLPVQGATDTQYF.

The chain links TRBV28 to TRBJ1-2; 10 bases agree with TRBD1. CDR1 MDHEN and CDR2 SYDVKM come from the germline V gene. CDR3 length equals 13 residues. The V segment lost 7 bases and the J segment 12 bases; nucleotides outside the gene matches: 11. CDR3 in DNA: TGTGCCAGCATCCGGGACAGGGGAGGGGTGCACACCTTC. Translated: CASIRDRGGVHTF.